This T cell receptor (beta chain) was obtained from a study of T cell repertoires in cytomegalovirus infection. For the study at large: Both CMV infection and a matching HLA type were indicated by public TCR beta signatures.

There are 18 residues in the CDR3. Trimming removed 5 bases from V and 1 base from J, with 23 bases in between. This clonotype showed up many times. Antigen specificity is unknown. Whole-study results and caveats: Predominance within the ex vivo response was attributable to HLA-C-restricted CMV-specific TCR beta clonotypes.

Each CDR3 protein gets one entry after TCRdb re-called the reads with MiXCR. The sample carries roughly 760,000 distinct CDR3 sequences, roughly a third recorded once. This sequence was found in a human donor in good health (CMV status not recorded). Some clones in this sample may be carry-over from other donors' samples. The sequencing input was PBMCs. The chain employs TRBV12-3 or TRBV12-4 and TRBJ2-5, with D possibly being TRBD2 (6 bases). The CDR3 DNA reads TGTGCCAGCAGTCCCAAGCGGCCAGCGGGCCTGACCCAAGAGACCCAGTACTTC. It codes for CASSPKRPAGLTQETQYF.